These T cell receptor beta chains were read from a single sample in a study of shared clonotypes between healthy human individuals. Some clones are missing from TCRdb's copy, which holds only in-frame ones; the method was immunoSEQ multiplex PCR. The table records roughly 2.6 million clones, around 90% of them present only once. The sequenced sample consisted of naive CD4+ T cells sorted from blood. These receptors were taken from a man between 18 and 29 years old in good health. The CDR3 runs from the conserved cysteine through the conserved F or W. D genes are given only for firm matches. Clone size is given for some rows only: seen once, a few or many times, or a class if the clone is expanded.

TRBV6-6	NA	TRBD1	TRBJ2-7	CASSLGTANNEQYF	TGTGCCAGCAGCCTGGGGACAGCCAATAACGAGCAGTACTTC
TRBV7-8	NA	NA	TRBJ2-1	CASSLSGTLKMGNEQFF	TGTGCCAGCAGCTTGTCCGGGACACTCAAGATGGGCAATGAGCAGTTCTTC
TRBV5-1	once	TRBD1	TRBJ2-2	CASTFRDRLAGELFF	TGCGCCAGCACCTTCCGGGACAGGTTAGCGGGGGAGCTGTTTTTT
TRBV6-5	NA	NA	TRBJ2-1	CASSYSRDHPTNEQFF	TGTGCCAGCAGTTACTCTAGGGACCATCCCACGAATGAGCAGTTCTTC
TRBV19	once	NA	TRBJ2-6	CASSQRGGANVLTF	TGTGCCAGTAGTCAGAGGGGTGGGGCCAACGTCCTGACTTTC
TRBV15	NA	TRBD1	TRBJ2-2	CATSRENIGGATGELFF	TGTGCCACCAGCAGAGAAAATATAGGGGGCGCCACCGGGGAGCTGTTTTTT
TRBV6-1	NA	TRBD1	TRBJ1-2	CASRLGGGTNYGYTF	TGTGCCAGCCGCCTGGGAGGGGGCACTAACTATGGCTACACCTTC
TRBV18	NA	NA	TRBJ1-3	CASSDSSSGNTIYF	TGTGCCAGCTCTGACAGCAGCTCTGGAAACACCATATATTTT
TRBV28	NA	TRBD2	TRBJ2-5	CASSVTGTSGGAGETQYF	TGTGCCAGCAGTGTAACCGGGACTAGCGGGGGGGCCGGGGAGACCCAGTACTTC
TRBV10-3	NA	TRBD1	TRBJ2-5	CAIDRGNGTQYF	TGTGCCATCGACAGGGGTAACGGGACCCAGTACTTC
TRBV5-1	NA	NA	TRBJ1-2	CASSLQQGSYGYTF	TGCGCCAGCAGCTTACAACAGGGCTCCTATGGCTACACCTTC
TRBV5-1	NA	TRBD2	TRBJ2-7	CASSLATSGASSYEQYF	TGCGCCAGCAGCTTGGCGACTAGCGGGGCAAGCTCCTACGAGCAGTACTTC
TRBV7-2	once	NA	TRBJ1-3	CASSRYSGNTIYF	TGTGCCAGCAGCCGTTATTCGGGAAACACCATATATTTT
TRBV5-6	once	TRBD2	TRBJ2-1	CASSFALAVSGEQFF	TGTGCCAGCAGCTTTGCTCTAGCGGTCTCGGGTGAGCAGTTCTTC
TRBV7-9	once	TRBD1	TRBJ1-5	CASSIGTVQPQHF	TGTGCCAGCAGCATTGGGACAGTACAGCCCCAGCATTTT
TRBV29-1	NA	NA	TRBJ2-7	CSVVNSYEQYF	TGCAGCGTTGTAAACTCCTACGAGCAGTACTTC
TRBV10-2	NA	NA	TRBJ2-3	CASRAPTGTDTQYF	TGCGCCAGCCGGGCGCCCACTGGCACAGATACGCAGTATTTT